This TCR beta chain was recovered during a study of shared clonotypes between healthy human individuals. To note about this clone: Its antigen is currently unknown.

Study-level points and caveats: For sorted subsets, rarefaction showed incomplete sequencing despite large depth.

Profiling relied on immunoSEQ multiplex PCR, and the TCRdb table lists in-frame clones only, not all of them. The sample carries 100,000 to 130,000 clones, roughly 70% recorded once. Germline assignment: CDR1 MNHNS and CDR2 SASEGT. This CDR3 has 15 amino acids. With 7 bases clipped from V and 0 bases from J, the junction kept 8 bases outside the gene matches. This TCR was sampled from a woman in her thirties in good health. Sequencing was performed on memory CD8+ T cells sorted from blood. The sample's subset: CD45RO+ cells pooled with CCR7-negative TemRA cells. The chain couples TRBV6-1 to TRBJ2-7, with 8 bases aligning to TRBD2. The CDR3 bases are TGTGCCAGCACGTCAGGGGCGGGAGGCTCCTACGAGCAGTACTTC. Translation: CASTSGAGGSYEQYF.